The sequence of this T cell receptor (beta chain) was determined in a study of CD8 T cells in Susac syndrome. The sequenced target, TCR beta, came from blood CD8+ and CD4+ T cells. Healthy donors served as the controls. They were matched for age and sex. Study-level points and caveats: Regarding the TCR sequencing and HLA analysis, the study admitted that a relatively small number of individuals were involved.

Germline CDR1 SGHTA, CDR2 FQGNSA. This CDR3 is built from 16 residues. The V gene lost 5 bases and the J gene lost 0 bases, with 16 bases spanning the gap. This clonotype appeared a single time. The antigen remains undetermined. RNA was extracted with the RNeasy kit, and a quantity of about 0.45 to 1 ug was reverse transcribed using random hexamers. An immunoSEQ multiplex PCR amplified TCR beta CDR3 over 54 Vbeta and 13 Jbeta. TCRdb called the immunoSEQ multiplex PCR reads again in MiXCR, with one record for every CDR3 protein. The sample carries some 100,000 distinct CDR3 sequences, around 90% recorded once.

What was sequenced was CD4+ T cells from PBMCs. This TCR derives from a human donor in good health. V and J are TRBV7-2 and TRBJ1-1; weak D call: TRBD1 (6 bases). CDR3 DNA: TGTGCCAGCAGCGTAGATACGAGGGGGATGAACACTGAAGCTTTCTTT. It encodes CASSVDTRGMNTEAFF.